The 20 T cell receptor beta chains presented below share a single source sample, sequenced in a study of T cell repertoires in cytomegalovirus infection. These receptors' antigens are unknown. One entry per CDR3 protein results from TCRdb running MiXCR on the reads. The data show 340,000 or so distinct CDR3 sequences, 20% to 25% seen once. Sequenced here: cultured PBMCs, sampled from culture after CMV antigen stimulation. All receptors derive from a human donor in good health (CMV status not recorded). Some clones in this sample may be carry-over from other donors' samples.

This clonotype was detected many times. V usage is TRBV24-1 and J usage is TRBJ2-1; D may match TRBD1 or TRBD2 (5 bases each). Germline V gene lookup returns CDR1 KGHDR and CDR2 SFDVKD. This CDR3 is built from 14 residues. Deletions cut 6 bases from V and 7 bases from J, with 15 bases between. The CDR3 region has the DNA TGTGCCACCAGTCCAATCGGGACGGGGAATGAGCAGTTCTTC. Translated: CATSPIGTGNEQFF.

There are many counts of this clonotype. This chain links TRBV7-2 with TRBJ2-1; 7 nucleotides match TRBD2. Per the germline V gene, CDR1 is SGHTA and CDR2 is FQGNSA. The ends lost 5 bases at V and 5 bases at J; junction bases unmatched: 18. The CDR3 sequence is 18 residues long. DNA of the CDR3: TGTGCCAGCAGCCCCAGCCCTCTGGCGGGGAGGGGCAACAATGAGCAGTTCTTC. The encoded protein is CASSPSPLAGRGNNEQFF.

This clonotype turned up a few times. This chain links TRBV6-6 with TRBJ2-2; D is undetermined. The CDR3 has 13 residues. Germline V CDR1 and CDR2: MNHNY, SVGAGI (reference sequence). V was pared by 2 bases and J by 4 bases, with 5 bases between. This chain's CDR3 is CASSYDRTGELFF. The CDR3, as DNA: TGTGCCAGCAGTTACGACCGCACCGGGGAGCTGTTTTTT.

This clonotype was found a few times. CDR3 sequence reads: CASSQDHGGGRPGDTEAFF. CDR3 DNA sequence: TGTGCCAGCAGCCAAGACCACGGGGGCGGAAGGCCAGGGGACACTGAAGCTTTCTTT. The rearrangement uses TRBV4-2 and TRBJ1-1, with D maybe TRBD1 (6 bases). This CDR3 comprises 19 residues. Germline CDR1 and CDR2: LGHNA and YNFKEQ. With 0 bases removed from V and 3 bases from J, the gap between germline ends came to 23 bases.

The chain recombines TRBV20-1 with TRBJ2-3; 8 positions match TRBD2. J was trimmed by 4 bases and V by 5 bases; bases with no gene match: 14. The CDR3 runs to 16 residues. Germline V lookup: CDR1 DFQATT, CDR2 SNEGSKA (reference sequence). In nucleotides, the CDR3 is TGCAGTGCTCGAACGCAACGGGAGGGCACCCCAGATACGCAGTATTTT. Protein: CSARTQREGTPDTQYF.

This clonotype came up a few times. This chain joins TRBV30 and TRBJ2-6; possible D gene TRBD1, 5 bases. The V end lost 0 bases, the J end lost 2 bases, and 8 bases lay between the germline ends. Per the germline V gene, CDR1 is GTSNPN and CDR2 is SVGIG (reference sequence). The CDR3 sequence is 15 residues long. The CDR3 protein is CAWSVPRAGANVLTF. For the CDR3, the DNA is TGTGCCTGGAGTGTACCCAGGGCTGGGGCCAACGTCCTGACTTTC.

The chain carries TRBV6-6 and TRBJ2-2; D uncertain. This CDR3 spans 14 amino acids. Per the germline V gene, CDR1 is MNHNY and CDR2 is SVGAGI (reference sequence). Trimming took off 6 bases at V and 0 bases at J, with 8 bases between the two ends. This CDR3 is CASRPTTNTGELFF. The DNA for the CDR3 is TGTGCCAGCAGACCTACAACGAACACCGGGGAGCTGTTTTTT.

The chain links TRBV5-4 to TRBJ2-1; 12 nucleotides line up with TRBD2. After removal of 4 bases from V and 8 bases from J, the junction contained 10 bases not matched to a gene. In germline, CDR1 is SGHNT, CDR2 YYREEE (reference sequence). The CDR3 has 16 residues. The CDR3 region has the DNA TGTGCCAGCAGCCCCGCCCTAGCGGGAGGGCCTTATGAGCAGTTCTTC. It encodes CASSPALAGGPYEQFF. Looking up the rest from reference TRBV5-4 and TRBJ2-1 gives the full variable domain: ETGVTQSPTHLIKTRGQQVTLRCSSQSGHNTVSWYQQALGQGPQFIFQYYREEENGRGNFPPRFSGLQFPNYSSELNVNALELDDSALYLCASSPALAGGPYEQFFGPGTRLTVL.

This clonotype showed up just a few times. The chain combines TRBV7-8 with TRBJ2-7; D possibly uses TRBD1 or TRBD2 (6 bases each). CDR1 SGHVS and CDR2 FQNEAQ come from the germline V gene. This CDR3 spans 14 amino acids. The V end lost 1 base, the J end lost 6 bases, and 13 bases lay between the germline ends. DNA of the CDR3: TGTGCCAGCAGCTTAGAGGGGGGACAAGTCGAGCAGTACTTC. Translation: CASSLEGGQVEQYF.

V and J are TRBV28 and TRBJ2-2, with a weak D call TRBD1 (5 bases). The CDR3 extends over 17 amino acids. From germline, CDR1 is MDHEN and CDR2 SYDVKM. V dropped 5 bases and J dropped 0 bases, with 16 bases sitting between them. CDR3 sequence (DNA): TGTGCCAGCAGTCCCTCATTCGGCAGGGCGAACACCGGGGAGCTGTTTTTT. Amino acid sequence: CASSPSFGRANTGELFF.

V gene TRBV19 combines with J gene TRBJ1-4, with 8 bases matching TRBD1. After removal of 6 bases from V and 5 bases from J, the junction contained 5 bases not matched to a gene. The CDR3 loop spans 14 amino acids. The germline V gene encodes CDR1 LNHDA and CDR2 SQIVND (reference sequence). The CDR3 sequence: CASRWTGLNEKLFF. For the CDR3, the DNA is TGTGCCAGTAGGTGGACAGGGCTCAATGAAAAACTGTTTTTT. Full variable domain (remainder filled in from reference TRBV19 and TRBJ1-4): DGGITQSPKYLFRKEGQNVTLSCEQNLNHDAMYWYRQDPGQGLRLIYYSQIVNDFQKGDIAEGYSVSREKKESFPLTVTSAQKNPTAFYLCASRWTGLNEKLFFGSGTQLSVL.

This clonotype was observed a few times. The chain carries TRBV6-1 and TRBJ2-1; no firm D call. Germline V gene data show CDR1 as MNHNS and CDR2 as SASEGT. V was trimmed by 6 bases and J by 8 bases, leaving 17 bases between them. The CDR3 sequence is 14 residues long. CDR3 amino acids: CASRTRPIPDEQFF. The DNA for the CDR3 is TGTGCCAGCAGGACGCGTCCGATCCCCGATGAGCAGTTCTTC.

This clonotype was recorded a few times. The chain carries TRBV19 and TRBJ1-4; 9 bases fit TRBD1. With V trimmed by 5 bases and J by 8 bases, 6 bases remained unmatched. CDR3 size: 14 residues. Germline CDR1 LNHDA, CDR2 SQIVND (reference sequence). The CDR3 DNA is TGTGCCAGTAGTGTACAGGGGGCAGGAGAAAAACTGTTTTTT. It yields the protein CASSVQGAGEKLFF.

This clonotype was recorded a few times. The gene calls are TRBV12-3 or TRBV12-4 and TRBJ2-3; D ambiguous. This CDR3 region has 12 residues. Deletions cut 7 bases from V and 5 bases from J, with 10 bases between. The CDR3 is CASTWDIDTQYF. The CDR3 DNA follows: TGTGCCAGCACCTGGGATATAGATACGCAGTATTTT.

This clonotype has just a few counts. The chain is built from TRBV9 and TRBJ1-2; tentatively, D is TRBD1 (5 bases). Germline loops: CDR1 SGDLS, CDR2 YYNGEE. V lost 3 bases and J 1 base, leaving 16 bases between the germline ends. This CDR3 is 16 amino acids long. The CDR3: CASSASGTANNYGYTF. The CDR3 DNA follows: TGTGCCAGCAGCGCGTCCGGGACGGCAAATAACTATGGCTACACCTTC.

The J gene is TRBJ2-6, the V gene TRBV19; D ambiguous. Trimming removed 3 bases from V and 2 bases from J, with 8 bases in between. Germline values: CDR1 LNHDA, CDR2 SQIVND (reference sequence). This CDR3 contains 15 residues. The CDR3, as DNA: TGTGCCAGTAGTATGGATCGGGCTGGGGCCAACGTCCTGACTTTC. Translated: CASSMDRAGANVLTF.

The chain links TRBV5-1 to TRBJ2-5, with TRBD1 identical over 7 bases. CDR3 length: 15 residues. With V trimmed by 4 bases and J by 1 base, 7 bases remained unmatched. Germline V CDR1 and CDR2: SGHRS, YFSETQ. As DNA, the CDR3 is TGCGCCAGCAGCAAAACAGGGACAGCCCAAGAGACCCAGTACTTC. This encodes CASSKTGTAQETQYF.

The chain joins TRBV7-6 to TRBJ2-2; 10 nucleotides agree with TRBD2. The CDR3 consists of 16 residues. The J segment lost 2 bases and the V segment lost 4 bases, leaving 4 bases of the junction unmatched. CDR1 is SGHVS and CDR2 is FNYEAQ in the germline V gene. DNA for the CDR3: TGTGCCAGCAGCTATACTAGCGGGACAAACACCGGGGAGCTGTTTTTT. It specifies CASSYTSGTNTGELFF.

The chain carries TRBV6-2 or TRBV6-3 and TRBJ2-7; 9 positions agree with TRBD2. Per the germline V gene, CDR1 is MNHEY and CDR2 is SVGEGT. Unmatched junction bases numbered 7, after V lost 0 bases and J lost 4 bases. The CDR3 loop spans 16 amino acids. For the CDR3, the DNA is TGTGCCAGCAGTTACTCCCACTTAGCGGGAGCGTACGAGCAGTACTTC. This encodes CASSYSHLAGAYEQYF.

The chain carries TRBV12-3 or TRBV12-4 and TRBJ1-5, with TRBD1 identical over 7 bases. The CDR3 contains 16 residues. The trim removed 3 bases at V and 0 bases at J, leaving 5 bases unmatched. As DNA, the CDR3 is TGTGCCAGCAGTTTCCCAGGGGGATATAGCAATCAGCCCCAGCATTTT. Its translation is CASSFPGGYSNQPQHF.